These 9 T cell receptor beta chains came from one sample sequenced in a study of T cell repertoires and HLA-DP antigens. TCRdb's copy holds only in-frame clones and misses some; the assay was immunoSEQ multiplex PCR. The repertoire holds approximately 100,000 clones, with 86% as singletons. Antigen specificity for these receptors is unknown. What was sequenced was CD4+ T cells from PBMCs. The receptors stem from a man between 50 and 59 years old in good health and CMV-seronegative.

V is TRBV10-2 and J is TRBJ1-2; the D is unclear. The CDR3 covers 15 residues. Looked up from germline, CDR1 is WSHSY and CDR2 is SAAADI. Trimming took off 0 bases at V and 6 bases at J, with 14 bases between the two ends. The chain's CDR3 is CASSESGRPSHGYTF. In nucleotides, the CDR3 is TGCGCCAGCAGTGAGTCGGGCAGGCCAAGTCATGGCTACACCTTC.

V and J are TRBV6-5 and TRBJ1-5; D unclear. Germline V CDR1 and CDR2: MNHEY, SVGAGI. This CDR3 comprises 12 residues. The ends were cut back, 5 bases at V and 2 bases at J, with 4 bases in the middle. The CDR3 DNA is TGTGCCAGCAGTCTAGGCAATCAGCCCCAGCATTTT. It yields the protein CASSLGNQPQHF.

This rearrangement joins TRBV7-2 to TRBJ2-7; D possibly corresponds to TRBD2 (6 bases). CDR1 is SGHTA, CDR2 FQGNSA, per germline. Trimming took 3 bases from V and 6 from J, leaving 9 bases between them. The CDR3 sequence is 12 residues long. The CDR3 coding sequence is TGTGCCAGCAGCTTGGGGACTGGCGAGCAGTACTTC. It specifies CASSLGTGEQYF.

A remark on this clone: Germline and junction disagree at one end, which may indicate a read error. CDR3 nucleotide sequence: TGTGCCAGCAGCTACAGATCGGACCCGCGGAACTTC. It codes for CASSYRSDPRNF. This chain joins TRBV6-6 and TRBJ2-5; no definite D call. From germline, CDR1 is MNHNY and CDR2 SVGAGI (reference sequence). CDR3 length equals 12 residues.

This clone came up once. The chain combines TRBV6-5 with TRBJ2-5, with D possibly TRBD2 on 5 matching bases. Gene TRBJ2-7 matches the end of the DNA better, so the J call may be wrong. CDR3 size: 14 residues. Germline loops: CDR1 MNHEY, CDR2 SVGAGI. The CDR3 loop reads CASSYSILADEQYF. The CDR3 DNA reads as TGTGCCAGCAGTTACTCGATCCTAGCAGACGAGCAGTACTTC.

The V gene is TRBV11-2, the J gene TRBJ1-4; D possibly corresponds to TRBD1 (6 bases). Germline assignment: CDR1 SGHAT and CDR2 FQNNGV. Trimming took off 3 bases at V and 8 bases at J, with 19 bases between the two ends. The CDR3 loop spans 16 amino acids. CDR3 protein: CASSFNLQGGEEKLFF. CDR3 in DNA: TGTGCCAGCAGCTTTAATTTACAGGGCGGGGAGGAAAAACTGTTTTTT. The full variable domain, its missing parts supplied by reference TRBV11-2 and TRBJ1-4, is EAGVAQSPRYKIIEKRQSVAFWCNPISGHATLYWYQQILGQGPKLLIQFQNNGVVDDSQLPKDRFSAERLKGVDSTLKIQPAKLEDSAVYLCASSFNLQGGEEKLFFGSGTQLSVL.

CDR3 loop: CSAGSSDTQYF. As DNA, the CDR3 is TGCAGTGCAGGAAGCTCCGATACGCAGTATTTT. This chain joins TRBV20-1 and TRBJ2-3; D unclear. The CDR3 runs to 11 residues. CDR1 DFQATT and CDR2 SNEGSKA come from the germline V gene (reference sequence). Trimming took off 6 bases at V and 6 bases at J, with 10 bases between the two ends.

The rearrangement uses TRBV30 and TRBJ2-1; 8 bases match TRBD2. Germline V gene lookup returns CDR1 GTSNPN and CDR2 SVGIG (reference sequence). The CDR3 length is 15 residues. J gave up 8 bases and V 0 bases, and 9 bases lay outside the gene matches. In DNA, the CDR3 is TGTGCCTGGAGTGTAAGGGCGGGAGGTGGAGATGAGCAGTTCTTC. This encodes CAWSVRAGGGDEQFF.

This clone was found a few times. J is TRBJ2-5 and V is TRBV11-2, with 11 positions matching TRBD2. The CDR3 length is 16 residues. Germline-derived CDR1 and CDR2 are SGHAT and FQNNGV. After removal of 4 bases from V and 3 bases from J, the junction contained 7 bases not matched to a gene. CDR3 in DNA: TGTGCCAGCAGCTCGACGGGACTAGCGGTAAAAGAGACCCAGTACTTC. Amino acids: CASSSTGLAVKETQYF.